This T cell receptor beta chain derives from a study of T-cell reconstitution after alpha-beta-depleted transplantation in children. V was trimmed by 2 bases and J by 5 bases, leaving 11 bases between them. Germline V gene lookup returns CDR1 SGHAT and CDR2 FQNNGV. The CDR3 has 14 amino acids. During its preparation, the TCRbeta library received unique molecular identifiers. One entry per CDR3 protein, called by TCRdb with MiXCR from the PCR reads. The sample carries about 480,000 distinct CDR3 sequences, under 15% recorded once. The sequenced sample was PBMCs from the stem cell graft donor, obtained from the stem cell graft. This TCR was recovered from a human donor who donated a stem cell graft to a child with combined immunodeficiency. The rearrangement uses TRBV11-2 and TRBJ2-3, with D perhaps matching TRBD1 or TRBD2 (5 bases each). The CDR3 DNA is TGTGCCAGCAGCTTATCGGGAAGGGGAGATACGCAGTATTTT. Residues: CASSLSGRGDTQYF. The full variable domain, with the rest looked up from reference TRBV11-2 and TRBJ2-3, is EAGVAQSPRYKIIEKRQSVAFWCNPISGHATLYWYQQILGQGPKLLIQFQNNGVVDDSQLPKDRFSAERLKGVDSTLKIQPAKLEDSAVYLCASSLSGRGDTQYFGPGTRLTVL.